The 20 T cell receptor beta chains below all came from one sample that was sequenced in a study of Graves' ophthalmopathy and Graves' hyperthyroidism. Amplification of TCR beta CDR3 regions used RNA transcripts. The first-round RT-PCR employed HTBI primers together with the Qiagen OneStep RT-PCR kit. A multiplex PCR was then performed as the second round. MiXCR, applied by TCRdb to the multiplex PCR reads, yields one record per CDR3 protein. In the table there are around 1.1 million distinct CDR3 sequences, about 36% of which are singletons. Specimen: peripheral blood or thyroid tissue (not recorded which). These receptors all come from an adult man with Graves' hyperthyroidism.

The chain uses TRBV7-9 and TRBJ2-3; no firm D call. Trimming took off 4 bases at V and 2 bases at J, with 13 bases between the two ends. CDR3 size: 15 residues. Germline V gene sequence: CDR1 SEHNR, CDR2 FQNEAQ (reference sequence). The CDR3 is CASSSLGGYTDTQYF. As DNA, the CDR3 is TGTGCCAGCAGCTCCTTAGGTGGCTACACAGATACGCAGTATTTT. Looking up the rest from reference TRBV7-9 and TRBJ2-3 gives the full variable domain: DTGVSQNPRHKITKRGQNVTFRCDPISEHNRLYWYRQTLGQGPEFLTYFQNEAQLEKSRLLSDRFSAERPKGSFSTLEIQRTEQGDSAMYLCASSSLGGYTDTQYFGPGTRLTVL.

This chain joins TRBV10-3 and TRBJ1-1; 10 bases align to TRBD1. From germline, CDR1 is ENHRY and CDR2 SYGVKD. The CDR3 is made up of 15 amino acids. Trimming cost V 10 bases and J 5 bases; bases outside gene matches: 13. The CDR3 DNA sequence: TGTGCCAGCCGCGAGCAGACAGGGGGCGGGACTGAAGCTTTCTTT. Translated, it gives CASREQTGGGTEAFF.

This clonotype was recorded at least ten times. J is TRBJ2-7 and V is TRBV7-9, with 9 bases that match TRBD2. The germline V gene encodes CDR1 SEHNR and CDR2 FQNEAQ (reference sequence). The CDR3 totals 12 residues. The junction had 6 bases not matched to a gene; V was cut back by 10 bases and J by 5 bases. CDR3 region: CATGPSGNEQYF. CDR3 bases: TGTGCCACAGGGCCTAGCGGGAACGAGCAGTACTTC.

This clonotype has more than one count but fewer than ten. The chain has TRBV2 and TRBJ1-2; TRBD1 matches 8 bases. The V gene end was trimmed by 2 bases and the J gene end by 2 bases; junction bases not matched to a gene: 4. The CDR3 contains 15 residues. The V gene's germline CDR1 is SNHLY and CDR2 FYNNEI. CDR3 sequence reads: CASSEHGTGNYGYTF. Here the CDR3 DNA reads TGTGCCAGCAGTGAACACGGGACAGGAAACTATGGCTACACCTTC.

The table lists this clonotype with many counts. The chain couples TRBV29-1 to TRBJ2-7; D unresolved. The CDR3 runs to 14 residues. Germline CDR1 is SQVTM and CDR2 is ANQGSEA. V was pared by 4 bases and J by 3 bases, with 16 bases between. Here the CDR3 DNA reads TGCAGCGTTGTTGGGCAGCATCAGGACTACGAGCAGTACTTC. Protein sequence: CSVVGQHQDYEQYF.

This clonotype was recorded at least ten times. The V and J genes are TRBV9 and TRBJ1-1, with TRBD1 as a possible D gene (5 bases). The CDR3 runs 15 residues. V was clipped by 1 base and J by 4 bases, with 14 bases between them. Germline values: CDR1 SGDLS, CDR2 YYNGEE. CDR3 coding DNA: TGTGCCAGCAGCGTACTTCCACAGAGGGGCACTGAAGCTTTCTTT. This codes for CASSVLPQRGTEAFF.

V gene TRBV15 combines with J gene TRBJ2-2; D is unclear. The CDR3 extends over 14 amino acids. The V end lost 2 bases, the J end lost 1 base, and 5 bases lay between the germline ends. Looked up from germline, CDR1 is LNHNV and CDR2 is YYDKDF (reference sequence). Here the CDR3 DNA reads TGTGCCACCAGCAGACCAGGGAACACCGGGGAGCTGTTTTTT. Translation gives CATSRPGNTGELFF.

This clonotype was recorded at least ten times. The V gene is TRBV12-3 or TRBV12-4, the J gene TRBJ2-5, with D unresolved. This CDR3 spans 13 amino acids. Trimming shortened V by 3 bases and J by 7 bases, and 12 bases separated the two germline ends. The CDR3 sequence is CASSFEGSGTQYF. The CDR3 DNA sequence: TGTGCCAGCAGTTTTGAAGGGTCGGGGACCCAGTACTTC.

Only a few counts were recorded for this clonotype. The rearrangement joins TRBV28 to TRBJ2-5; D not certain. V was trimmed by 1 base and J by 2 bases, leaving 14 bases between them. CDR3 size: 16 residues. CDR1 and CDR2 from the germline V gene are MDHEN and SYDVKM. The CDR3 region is CASSLFRRKSQETQYF. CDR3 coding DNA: TGTGCCAGCAGTTTATTCCGGAGAAAGTCACAAGAGACCCAGTACTTC.

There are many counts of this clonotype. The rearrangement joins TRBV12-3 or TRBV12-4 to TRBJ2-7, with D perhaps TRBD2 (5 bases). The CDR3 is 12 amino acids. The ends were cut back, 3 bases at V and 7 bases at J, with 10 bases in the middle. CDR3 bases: TGTGCCAGCAGTTTCCGGGGAACGGAGCAGTACTTC. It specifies CASSFRGTEQYF.

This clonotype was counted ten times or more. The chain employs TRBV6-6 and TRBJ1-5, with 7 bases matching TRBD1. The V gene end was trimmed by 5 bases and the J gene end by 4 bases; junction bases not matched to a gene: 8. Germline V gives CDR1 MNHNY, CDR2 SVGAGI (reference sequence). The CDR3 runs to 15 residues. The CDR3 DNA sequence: TGTGCCAGCAGTGACGGGACAGTGGTGAATCAGCCCCAGCATTTT. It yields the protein CASSDGTVVNQPQHF.

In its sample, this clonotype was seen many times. The chain's CDR3 is CASSSQSGDEQYF. In DNA, the CDR3 is TGTGCCAGCAGCTCCCAGTCAGGCGACGAGCAGTACTTC. The chain couples TRBV7-2 to TRBJ2-7; D is unresolved. CDR3 length: 13 amino acids. CDR1 SGHTA and CDR2 FQGNSA come from the germline V gene. V was clipped by 4 bases and J by 5 bases, with 12 bases between them. Based on the CDR3 plus reference TRBV7-2 and TRBJ2-7, the full variable domain is GAGVSQSPSNKVTEKGKDVELRCDPISGHTALYWYRQSLGQGLEFLIYFQGNSAPDKSGLPSDRFSAERTGGSVSTLTIQRTQQEDSAVYLCASSSQSGDEQYFGPGTRLTVT.

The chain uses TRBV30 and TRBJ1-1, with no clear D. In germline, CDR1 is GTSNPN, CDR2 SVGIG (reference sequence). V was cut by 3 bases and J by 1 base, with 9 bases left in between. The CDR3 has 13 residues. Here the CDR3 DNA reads TGTGCCTGGAGATGGACGGAGAACACTGAAGCTTTCTTT. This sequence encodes CAWRWTENTEAFF.

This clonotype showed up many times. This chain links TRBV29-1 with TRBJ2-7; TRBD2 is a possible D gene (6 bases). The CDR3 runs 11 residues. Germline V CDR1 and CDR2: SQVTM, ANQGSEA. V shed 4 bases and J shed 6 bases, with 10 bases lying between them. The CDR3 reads CSVAMGGEQYF. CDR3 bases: TGCAGCGTTGCGATGGGGGGCGAGCAGTACTTC.

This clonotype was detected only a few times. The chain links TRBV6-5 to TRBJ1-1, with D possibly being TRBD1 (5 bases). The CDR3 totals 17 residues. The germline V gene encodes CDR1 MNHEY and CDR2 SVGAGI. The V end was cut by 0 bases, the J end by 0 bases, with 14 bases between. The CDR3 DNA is TGTGCCAGCAGTTACTCGCTTCAGGGCCAAATGAACACTGAAGCTTTCTTT. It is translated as CASSYSLQGQMNTEAFF.

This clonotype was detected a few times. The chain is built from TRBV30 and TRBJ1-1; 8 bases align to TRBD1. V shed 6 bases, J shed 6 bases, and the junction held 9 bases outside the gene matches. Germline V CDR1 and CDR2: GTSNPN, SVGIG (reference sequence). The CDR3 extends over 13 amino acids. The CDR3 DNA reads TGTGCCTGCCCTCTCCCGGGACAGGCTGAAGCTTTCTTT. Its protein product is CACPLPGQAEAFF.

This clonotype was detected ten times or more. The DNA of the CDR3 is TGCAGCGTTTTCCCGGGGGAGACCACTGAAGCTTTCTTT. It encodes CSVFPGETTEAFF. V and J are TRBV29-1 and TRBJ1-1, with D possibly TRBD1 on 5 matching bases. There are 13 residues in the CDR3. V was cut by 5 bases and J by 4 bases, with 14 bases left in between. Per germline, CDR1 SQVTM and CDR2 ANQGSEA. Drawing the rest from reference TRBV29-1 and TRBJ1-1, the complete variable domain is SAVISQKPSRDICQRGTSLTIQCQVDSQVTMMFWYRQQPGQSLTLIATANQGSEATYESGFVIDKFPISRPNLTFSTLTVSNMSPEDSSIYLCSVFPGETTEAFFGQGTRLTVV.

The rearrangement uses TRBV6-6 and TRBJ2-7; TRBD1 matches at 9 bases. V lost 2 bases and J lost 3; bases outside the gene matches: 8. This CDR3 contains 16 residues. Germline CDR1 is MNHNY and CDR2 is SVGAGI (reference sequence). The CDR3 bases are TGTGCCAGCAGTTACCTTCGGACAGGGGCCATCTACGAGCAGTACTTC. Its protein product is CASSYLRTGAIYEQYF.

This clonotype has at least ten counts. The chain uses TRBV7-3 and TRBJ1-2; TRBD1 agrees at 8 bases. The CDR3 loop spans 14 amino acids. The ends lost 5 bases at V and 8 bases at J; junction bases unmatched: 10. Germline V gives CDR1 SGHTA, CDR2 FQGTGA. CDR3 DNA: TGTGCCAGCAGCCCAATGCAGGGGGCGAGCGGCTACACCTTC. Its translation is CASSPMQGASGYTF.

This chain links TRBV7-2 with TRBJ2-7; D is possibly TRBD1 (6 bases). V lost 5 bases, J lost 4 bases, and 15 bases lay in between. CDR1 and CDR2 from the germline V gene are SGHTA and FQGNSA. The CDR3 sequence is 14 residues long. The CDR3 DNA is TGTGCCAGCAGCCCCTTGGGGACAAAATACGAGCAGTACTTC. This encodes CASSPLGTKYEQYF.